This T cell receptor (beta chain) comes out of a study of T cells after posttransplantation cyclophosphamide. With 1 base removed from V and 8 bases from J, the gap between germline ends came to 12 bases. Germline loops: CDR1 SGHTA, CDR2 FQGNSA. This CDR3 region has 14 residues. For this clone: As yet, its antigen is unknown.

Study-level findings and limits: Donor-recipient repertoire similarity was low at 1-2 months, rising over year one.

Repertoires were generated with immunoSEQ multiplex PCR, while TCRdb's copy carries only in-frame clones and drops some. The top ten clones hold approximately 2.7% of a sample with roughly 70,000 clones, over 85% of them seen once. The specimen was PBMCs. V usage is TRBV7-2 and J usage is TRBJ2-1; D might be TRBD2 (7 bases). The sequence was collected from a woman aged 30 to 39 in good health and a related stem cell transplant donor. CDR3 coding DNA: TGTGCCAGCAGCTTAGTACAGGGAGGGGATGAGCAGTTCTTC. Its translation: CASSLVQGGDEQFF.